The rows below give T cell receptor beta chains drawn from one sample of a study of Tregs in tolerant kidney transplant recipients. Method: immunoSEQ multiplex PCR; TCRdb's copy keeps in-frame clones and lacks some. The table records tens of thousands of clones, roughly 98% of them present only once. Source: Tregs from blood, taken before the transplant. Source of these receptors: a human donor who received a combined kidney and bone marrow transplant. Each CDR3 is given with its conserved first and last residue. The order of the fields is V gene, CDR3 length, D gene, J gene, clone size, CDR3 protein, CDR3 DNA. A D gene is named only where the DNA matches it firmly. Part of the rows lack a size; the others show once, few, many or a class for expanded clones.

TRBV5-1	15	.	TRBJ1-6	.	CASRLLGPYNSPLHF	TGCGCCAGCAGACTATTGGGTCCCTATAATTCACCCCTCCACTTT
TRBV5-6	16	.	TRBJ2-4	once	CASSLLAVLAKNIQYF	TGTGCCAGCAGCTTGCTGGCAGTCTTAGCCAAAAACATTCAGTACTTC
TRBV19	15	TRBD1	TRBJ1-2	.	CASSIAARGPDGYTF	TGTGCCAGTAGTATAGCAGCCAGGGGGCCGGATGGCTACACCTTC
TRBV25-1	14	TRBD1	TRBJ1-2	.	CASRRQGAAGGYTF	TGTGCCAGCAGGAGACAGGGGGCTGCTGGTGGCTACACCTTC
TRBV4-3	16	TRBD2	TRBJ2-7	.	CASSQVWGLAGHEQYF	TGCGCCAGCAGCCAAGTCTGGGGACTAGCGGGACACGAGCAGTACTTC
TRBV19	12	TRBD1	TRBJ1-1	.	CASIDRGTEAFF	TGTGCCAGTATAGACAGGGGCACTGAAGCTTTCTTT
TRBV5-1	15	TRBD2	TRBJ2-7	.	CASSKPSGMTGEQYF	TGCGCCAGCAGCAAACCTAGCGGGATGACAGGGGAGCAGTACTTC
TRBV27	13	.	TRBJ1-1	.	CASCPTVNTEAFF	TGTGCCAGCTGCCCGACAGTTAACACTGAAGCTTTCTTT
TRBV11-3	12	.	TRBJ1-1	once	CASSPVWSEAFF	TGTGCCAGCAGCCCCGTGTGGAGTGAAGCTTTCTTT
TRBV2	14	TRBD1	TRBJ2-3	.	CATDRAQKTNTQYF	TGTGCCACGGACAGGGCTCAGAAAACTAATACGCAGTATTTT
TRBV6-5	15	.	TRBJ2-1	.	CASRLGQSSYNEQFF	TGTGCCAGCAGACTTGGACAAAGCTCCTACAATGAGCAGTTCTTC
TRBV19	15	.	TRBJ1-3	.	CASSKPTDTGNTIYF	TGTGCCAGTAGTAAACCCACAGATACTGGAAACACCATATATTTT
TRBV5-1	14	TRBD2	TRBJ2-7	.	CASSSTPGGYEQYF	TGCGCCAGCAGCTCCACCCCGGGGGGCTACGAGCAGTACTTC
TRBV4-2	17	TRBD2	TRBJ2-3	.	CASSRLAGGISTDTQYF	TGTGCCAGCAGCCGACTAGCGGGGGGGATAAGCACAGATACGCAGTATTTT
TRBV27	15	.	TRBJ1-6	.	CASSTRGSYNSPLHF	TGTGCCAGCAGCACTCGGGGGTCCTATAATTCACCCCTCCACTTT
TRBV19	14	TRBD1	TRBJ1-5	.	CASRTGESNQPQHF	TGTGCCAGTAGAACAGGGGAAAGCAATCAGCCCCAGCATTTT
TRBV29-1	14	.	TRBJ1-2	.	CSAGYAGQGYGYTF	TGCAGCGCTGGATACGCAGGGCAGGGCTATGGCTACACCTTC
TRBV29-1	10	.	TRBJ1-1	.	CSAQNTEAFF	TGCAGCGCCCAGAACACTGAAGCTTTCTTT
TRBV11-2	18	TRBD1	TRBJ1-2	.	CASSPPPLTGGGIYGYTF	TGTGCCAGCAGCCCACCACCACTGACAGGGGGCGGTATCTATGGCTACACCTTC
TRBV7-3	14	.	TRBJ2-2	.	CASSLTRSTGELFF	TGTGCCAGCAGCTTAACGCGGTCTACCGGGGAGCTGTTTTTT
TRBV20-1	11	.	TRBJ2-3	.	CSAGPTDTQYF	TGCAGTGCTGGCCCCACAGATACGCAGTATTTT
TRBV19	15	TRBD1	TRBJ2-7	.	CASSIPGQGTHEQYF	TGTGCCAGTAGTATACCGGGACAGGGTACCCACGAGCAGTACTTC
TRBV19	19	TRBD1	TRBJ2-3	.	CASSIQPGQGSTSTDTQYF	TGTGCCAGTAGTATTCAACCGGGACAGGGGTCGACTAGCACAGATACGCAGTATTTT
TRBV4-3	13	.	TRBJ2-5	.	CASSQVVRTTQYF	TGCGCCAGCAGCCAAGTGGTGCGAACGACCCAGTACTTC
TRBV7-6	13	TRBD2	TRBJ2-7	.	CASSPAGGGEQYF	TGTGCCAGCAGCCCAGCGGGGGGCGGCGAGCAGTACTTC
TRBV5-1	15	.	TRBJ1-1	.	CASSLAQGPNTEAFF	TGCGCCAGCAGCTTGGCTCAGGGCCCCAACACTGAAGCTTTCTTT
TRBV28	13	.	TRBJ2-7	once	CASRTRASYEQYF	TGTGCCAGCAGAACCAGGGCTTCCTACGAGCAGTACTTC
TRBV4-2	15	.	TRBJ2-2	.	CASSQDLRVGGELFF	TGTGCCAGCAGCCAAGATCTGCGGGTTGGCGGGGAGCTGTTTTTT
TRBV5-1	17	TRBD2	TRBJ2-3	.	CASSSLIAGGSTDTQYF	TGCGCCAGCAGCTCCCTTATAGCGGGGGGGAGCACAGATACGCAGTATTTT
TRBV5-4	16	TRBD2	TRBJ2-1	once	CASSPTLAGQYNEQFF	TGTGCCAGCAGCCCCACTCTAGCGGGGCAATACAATGAGCAGTTCTTC
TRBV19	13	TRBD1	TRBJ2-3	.	CASSEGAEDTQYF	TGTGCCAGTAGTGAGGGGGCTGAGGATACGCAGTATTTT
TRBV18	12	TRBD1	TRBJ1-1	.	CASDRGNTEAFF	TGTGCGAGTGACAGGGGGAACACTGAAGCTTTCTTT
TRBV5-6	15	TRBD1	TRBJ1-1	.	CASSGTGSLVTEAFF	TGTGCCAGCAGTGGGACAGGGTCGTTGGTCACTGAAGCTTTCTTT
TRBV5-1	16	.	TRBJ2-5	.	CASSLWGGQYQETQYF	TGCGCCAGCAGCTTGTGGGGGGGCCAGTACCAAGAGACCCAGTACTTC
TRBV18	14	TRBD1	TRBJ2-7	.	CASSPSGQIYEQYF	TGTGCCAGCTCACCCTCGGGACAGATCTACGAGCAGTACTTC
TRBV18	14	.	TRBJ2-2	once	CASSPGGIAGELFF	TGTGCCAGCTCACCAGGAGGAATAGCCGGGGAGCTGTTTTTT
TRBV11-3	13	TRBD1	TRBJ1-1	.	CASSRTGFTEAFF	TGTGCCAGCAGCCGGACAGGGTTCACTGAAGCTTTCTTT
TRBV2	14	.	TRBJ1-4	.	CASSYGSIWEKLFF	TGTGCCAGCAGTTACGGGTCCATTTGGGAAAAACTGTTTTTT
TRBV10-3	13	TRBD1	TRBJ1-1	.	CAISRQGATEAFF	TGTGCCATCAGTCGACAGGGGGCCACTGAAGCTTTCTTT
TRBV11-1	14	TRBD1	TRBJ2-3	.	CASSSGQGPDTQYF	TGTGCCAGCAGCTCCGGACAGGGGCCAGATACGCAGTATTTT
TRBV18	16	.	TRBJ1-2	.	CASSPASGRAVYGYTF	TGTGCCAGCTCACCGGCCTCGGGAAGAGCCGTCTATGGCTACACCTTC
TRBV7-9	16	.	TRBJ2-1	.	CASSFADGSGRNEQFF	TGTGCCAGCAGCTTCGCAGACGGGAGTGGTCGCAATGAGCAGTTCTTC
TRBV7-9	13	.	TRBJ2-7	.	CASRTPSGYEQYF	TGTGCCAGCAGGACCCCAAGCGGGTACGAGCAGTACTTC
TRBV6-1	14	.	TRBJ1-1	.	CASSEWRGNTEAFF	TGTGCCAGCAGCGAATGGCGGGGGAACACTGAAGCTTTCTTT
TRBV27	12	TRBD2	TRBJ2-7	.	CASSPPGGEQYF	TGTGCCAGCAGTCCACCGGGAGGCGAGCAGTACTTC
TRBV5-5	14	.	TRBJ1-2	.	CASSLGGGVYGYTF	TGTGCCAGCAGCTTGGGGGGGGGCGTCTATGGCTACACCTTC
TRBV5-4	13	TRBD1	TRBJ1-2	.	CASSLQGAGGYTF	TGTGCCAGCAGCTTGCAGGGGGCGGGGGGCTACACCTTC
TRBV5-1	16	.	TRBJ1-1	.	CASSPGTRVVNTEAFF	TGCGCCAGCAGCCCCGGGACTCGAGTGGTGAACACTGAAGCTTTCTTT
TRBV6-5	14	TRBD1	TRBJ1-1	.	CASSYRQGRTEAFF	TGTGCCAGCAGTTACAGACAGGGCCGCACTGAAGCTTTCTTT